These 24 T cell receptor beta chains originate from one sample sequenced in a study of T cell responses to AZD1222 COVID-19 vaccine. Generated by immunoSEQ multiplex PCR, the TCRdb table keeps only in-frame clones and is missing some. The table includes about 100,000 clones, about 86% detected once. The sample was peripheral blood, taken on day 0 of AZD1222 vaccination. Receptors were obtained from an adult in good health.

The chain carries TRBV7-9 and TRBJ2-2; D is unresolved. This CDR3 spans 18 amino acids. The germline V and J ends were trimmed by 5 bases and 1 base, with 20 bases remaining between them. Germline V lookup: CDR1 SEHNR, CDR2 FQNEAQ (reference sequence). CDR3 sequence reads: CASSRLGSWDWNTGELFF. In DNA form, the CDR3 reads TGTGCCAGCAGCCGCCTGGGTAGCTGGGATTGGAACACCGGGGAGCTGTTTTTT.

V is TRBV2 and J is TRBJ2-3; D not certain. The CDR3 loop spans 14 amino acids. Germline V gene sequence: CDR1 SNHLY, CDR2 FYNNEI. V lost 7 bases to trimming and J lost 0 bases, with 11 bases between them. Here the CDR3 DNA reads TGTGCCAGCAATCCGTCTACTAGCACAGATACGCAGTATTTT. Its protein product is CASNPSTSTDTQYF.

J is TRBJ2-7 and V is TRBV5-1; 8 bases match TRBD1. Trimming removed 4 bases from V and 6 bases from J; junction bases left unmatched: 12. The CDR3 length is 15 residues. Germline CDR1 is SGHRS and CDR2 is YFSETQ. The CDR3 loop is CASSMSQGAPGEQYF. CDR3 coding DNA: TGCGCCAGCAGCATGTCTCAGGGGGCGCCGGGCGAGCAGTACTTC.

This chain joins TRBV2 and TRBJ1-2; no definite D call. CDR1 SNHLY and CDR2 FYNNEI come from the germline V gene. The CDR3 loop spans 15 amino acids. Trimming pared 8 bases from V and 0 bases from J, leaving 16 bases between. The CDR3 spells CASFGVDPSNYGYTF. The CDR3 coding sequence is TGTGCCAGCTTCGGTGTGGACCCCTCTAACTATGGCTACACCTTC.

CDR3 loop: CASSWGPRGTGELFF. The CDR3 nucleotides read TGCGCCAGCAGCTGGGGTCCCAGGGGTACCGGGGAGCTGTTTTTT. V usage is TRBV5-1 and J usage is TRBJ2-2; weak D call: TRBD1 (6 bases). Germline V CDR1 and CDR2: SGHRS, YFSETQ. This CDR3 spans 15 amino acids. V lost 3 bases and J 5 bases, leaving 14 bases between the germline ends.

This clone appeared once. The V and J genes are TRBV23-1 and TRBJ2-6; D not resolved. TRBV23-1 is an ORF, and what it does is uncertain. V lost 4 bases, J lost 0 bases, and 22 bases lay in between. CDR3 length: 20 amino acids. The CDR3 nucleotides are TGCGCCAGCAGTCGGGCCCCTCGGGTTGGTCAATACTCTGGGGCCAACGTCCTGACTTTC. This sequence encodes CASSRAPRVGQYSGANVLTF.

The chain employs TRBV11-2 and TRBJ1-4; the match to TRBD1 covers 9 bases. This CDR3 has 14 residues. Germline V CDR1 and CDR2: SGHAT, FQNNGV. J was trimmed by 10 bases and V by 5 bases; bases with no gene match: 8. The CDR3 DNA reads as TGTGCCAGCAGCCCGGACAGGGGCTTCGGAAAACTGTTTTTT. Translation: CASSPDRGFGKLFF.

The chain joins TRBV3-1 (or the pseudogene TRBV3-2) to TRBJ1-6; maybe TRBD1 (5 bases). Germline-derived CDR1 and CDR2 are LGHDT and YNNKEL (reference sequence). Deletions cut 8 bases from V and 5 bases from J, with 13 bases between. The CDR3 length is 14 residues. The CDR3 sequence: CASSSTRDNSPLHF. The CDR3 bases are TGTGCCAGCTCTTCGACCAGGGATAATTCACCCCTCCACTTT.

This chain joins TRBV4-1 and TRBJ2-7; perhaps TRBD1 as D (6 bases). V was cut by 4 bases and J by 7 bases, with 17 bases left in between. The V gene's germline CDR1 is MGHRA and CDR2 YSYEKL. CDR3 length: 14 residues. The CDR3 region is CASSLRQADEEQYF. In DNA, the CDR3 is TGCGCCAGCAGCCTGCGACAGGCGGATGAGGAGCAGTACTTC.

The chain couples TRBV6-5 to TRBJ1-2; D may be TRBD1 (6 bases). Trimming left V 8 bases short and J 3 bases short, with 16 bases between. CDR1 and CDR2 from the germline V gene are MNHEY and SVGAGI. The CDR3 has 14 amino acids. The CDR3 region is CASPSNRDHYGYTF. The CDR3 DNA reads TGTGCCAGCCCGAGCAACAGGGATCACTATGGCTACACCTTC.

CDR3 sequence reads: CASSSGTGGARMFF. The DNA for the CDR3 is TGTGCCAGCAGCTCAGGGACAGGGGGCGCTAGGATGTTTTTT. The rearrangement links TRBV11-2 to TRBJ2-2; 12 positions match TRBD1. This CDR3 is 14 amino acids long. The V segment lost 4 bases and the J segment 15 bases; nucleotides outside the gene matches: 9. The V gene's germline CDR1 is SGHAT and CDR2 FQNNGV.

The chain is built from TRBV18 and TRBJ2-7, with 7 bases that match TRBD1. Trimming took 6 bases from V and 3 from J; bases not matched to a gene: 14. CDR3 size: 16 residues. Germline V gene lookup returns CDR1 KGHSH and CDR2 LQKENI. The CDR3 DNA is TGTGCCAGCTCCCCTGCTTCGAGACAGGGTCTCTACGAGCAGTACTTC. Its translation is CASSPASRQGLYEQYF.

V is TRBV11-2 and J is TRBJ1-6, with D unresolved. The V end was cut by 1 base, the J end by 7 bases, with 14 bases between. CDR1 and CDR2 from the germline V gene are SGHAT and FQNNGV. This CDR3 is 16 amino acids long. DNA of the CDR3: TGTGCCAGCAGCTTAGTCTCCGGCAGTTCAAATTCACCCCTCCACTTT. Protein sequence: CASSLVSGSSNSPLHF.

The gene calls are TRBV10-1 and TRBJ1-5; 8 nucleotides match TRBD1. Germline V CDR1 and CDR2: WNHNN, SYGVQD (reference sequence). The CDR3 spans 13 residues. With V trimmed by 3 bases and J by 9 bases, 4 bases remained unmatched. CDR3 residues: CASSEGQGGPQHF. In DNA, the CDR3 is TGCGCCAGCAGTGAAGGACAGGGTGGGCCCCAGCATTTT.

V is TRBV11-2 and J is TRBJ1-1; 7 bases map to TRBD1. Germline-derived CDR1 and CDR2 are SGHAT and FQNNGV. V trimming: 5 bases; J trimming: 5 bases; junction bases outside the gene matches: 17. The CDR3 contains 17 residues. CDR3 amino acids: CASSPFRSGGLRTEAFF. The CDR3 DNA is TGTGCCAGCAGCCCCTTCCGGTCAGGGGGGTTGAGGACTGAAGCTTTCTTT.

V gene TRBV12-3 or TRBV12-4 combines with J gene TRBJ1-5, with D hard to call. The CDR3 has 12 amino acids. With 4 bases removed from V and 5 bases from J, the gap between germline ends came to 6 bases. CDR3 DNA sequence: TGTGCCAGCAGTTGGGGTGATCAGCCCCAGCATTTT. Its translation: CASSWGDQPQHF.

The CDR3 here is CASSPTTGGNEKLFF. The CDR3 DNA follows: TGTGCCAGCAGTCCCACGACAGGGGGCAATGAAAAACTGTTTTTT. The chain recombines TRBV6-5 with TRBJ1-4; 10 bases align to TRBD1. This CDR3 spans 15 amino acids. In germline, CDR1 is MNHEY, CDR2 SVGAGI. The junction had 5 bases not matched to a gene; V was cut back by 5 bases and J by 5 bases.

This sequence joins TRBV5-5 and TRBJ2-3; D gene uncertain. V lost 0 bases and J lost 3, with 14 bases in between. Germline CDR1 and CDR2: SGHKS and YYEKEE (reference sequence). CDR3 size: 16 residues. This chain's CDR3 is CASSLVATKMTDTQYF. CDR3 sequence (DNA): TGTGCCAGCAGCTTGGTCGCCACAAAAATGACAGATACGCAGTATTTT.

This clone was picked up one time. This chain uses TRBV14 with TRBJ1-1; D not certain. Per germline, CDR1 SGHDN and CDR2 FVKESK. V was trimmed by 1 base and J by 11 bases, leaving 11 bases between them. The CDR3 consists of 12 residues. The CDR3 protein is CASSQGSLGAFF. The CDR3 region has the DNA TGTGCCAGCAGCCAAGGATCGTTGGGGGCTTTCTTT.

This rearrangement joins TRBV4-1 to TRBJ1-2; the D is unclear. Germline CDR1 MGHRA, CDR2 YSYEKL. The CDR3 length is 15 residues. With 4 bases removed from V and 1 base from J, the gap between germline ends came to 13 bases. The CDR3 DNA is TGCGCCAGCAGCCTCCGATTAGGCGATAACTATGGCTACACCTTC. Translation gives CASSLRLGDNYGYTF.

In this sample, this clone turned up a few times. V usage is TRBV2 and J usage is TRBJ2-7; 9 positions agree with TRBD2. This CDR3 spans 16 amino acids. V trimming: 3 bases; J trimming: 0 bases; junction bases outside the gene matches: 6. In germline, CDR1 is SNHLY, CDR2 FYNNEI. The CDR3 DNA sequence: TGTGCCAGCAGTGACATCGGCGGGGGGGCCTCCTACGAGCAGTACTTC. Translating gives CASSDIGGGASYEQYF. The whole variable domain, remainder taken from reference TRBV2 and TRBJ2-7, is EPEVTQTPSHQVTQMGQEVILRCVPISNHLYFYWYRQILGQKVEFLVSFYNNEISEKSEIFDDQFSVERPDGSNFTLKIRSTKLEDSAMYFCASSDIGGGASYEQYFGPGTRLTVT.

The chain recombines TRBV7-9 with TRBJ2-4; 7 bases are a match to TRBD2. The CDR3 sequence is 15 residues long. Germline trimming cut 5 bases from V and 6 bases from J; bases unmatched to any gene: 10. Germline V gives CDR1 SEHNR, CDR2 FQNEAQ (reference sequence). In DNA, the CDR3 is TGTGCCAGCAGCGGCGCGGGGGTCTGGGGAAACATTCAGTACTTC. Protein: CASSGAGVWGNIQYF.

The chain links TRBV29-1 to TRBJ2-1, with 10 bases aligning to TRBD1. Per the germline V gene, CDR1 is SQVTM and CDR2 is ANQGSEA. Trimming took 8 bases from V and 12 from J; bases not matched to a gene: 16. This CDR3 region has 14 residues. CDR3 sequence: CSLPGGQGPSRQFF. CDR3 bases: TGCAGCCTTCCTGGGGGACAGGGGCCCTCTAGGCAGTTCTTC.

The chain employs TRBV5-1 and TRBJ2-7; possibly TRBD2 for D (6 bases). The CDR3 has 15 amino acids. Germline CDR1 SGHRS, CDR2 YFSETQ. Between the trimmed V and J ends, which lost 0 bases and 5 bases, there was a span of 15 bases. This CDR3 is CASSLEGTPGDEQYF. The CDR3 region has the DNA TGCGCCAGCAGCTTGGAGGGGACTCCGGGCGACGAGCAGTACTTC.